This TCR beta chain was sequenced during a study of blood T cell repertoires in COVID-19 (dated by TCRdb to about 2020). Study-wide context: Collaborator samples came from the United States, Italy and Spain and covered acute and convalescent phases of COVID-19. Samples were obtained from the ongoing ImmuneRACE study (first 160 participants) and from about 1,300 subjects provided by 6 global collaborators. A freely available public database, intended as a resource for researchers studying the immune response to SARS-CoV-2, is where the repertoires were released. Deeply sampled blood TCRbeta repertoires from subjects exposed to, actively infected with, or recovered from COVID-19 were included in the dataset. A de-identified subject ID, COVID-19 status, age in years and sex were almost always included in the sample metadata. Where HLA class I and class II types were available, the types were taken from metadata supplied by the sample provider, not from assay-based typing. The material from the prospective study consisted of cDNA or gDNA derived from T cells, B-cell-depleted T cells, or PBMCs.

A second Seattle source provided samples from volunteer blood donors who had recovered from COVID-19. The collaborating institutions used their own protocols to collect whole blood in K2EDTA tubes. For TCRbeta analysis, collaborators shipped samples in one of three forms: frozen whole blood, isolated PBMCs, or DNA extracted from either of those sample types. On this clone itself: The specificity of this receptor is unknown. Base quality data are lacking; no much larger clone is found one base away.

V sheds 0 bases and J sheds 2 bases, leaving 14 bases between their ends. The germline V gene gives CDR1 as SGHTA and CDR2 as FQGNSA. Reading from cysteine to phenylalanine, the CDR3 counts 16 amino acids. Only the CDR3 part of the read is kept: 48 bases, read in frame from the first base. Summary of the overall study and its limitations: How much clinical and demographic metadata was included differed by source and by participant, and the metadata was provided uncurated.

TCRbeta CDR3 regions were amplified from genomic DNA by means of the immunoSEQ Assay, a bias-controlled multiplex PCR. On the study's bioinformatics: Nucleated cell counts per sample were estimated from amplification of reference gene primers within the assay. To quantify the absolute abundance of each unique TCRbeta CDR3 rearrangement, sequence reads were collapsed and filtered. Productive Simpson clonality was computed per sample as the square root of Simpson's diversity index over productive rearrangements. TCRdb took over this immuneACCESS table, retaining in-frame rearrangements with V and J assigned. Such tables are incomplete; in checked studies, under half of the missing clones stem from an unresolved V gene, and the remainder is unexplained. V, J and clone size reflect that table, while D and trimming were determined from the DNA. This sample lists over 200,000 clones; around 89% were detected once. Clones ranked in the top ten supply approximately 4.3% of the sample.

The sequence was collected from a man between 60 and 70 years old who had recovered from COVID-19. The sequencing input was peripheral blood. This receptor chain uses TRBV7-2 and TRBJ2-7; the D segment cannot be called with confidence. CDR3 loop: CASSLALFGGTYEQYF. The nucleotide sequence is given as TGTGCCAGCAGCTTAGCGCTGTTTGGCGGAACCTACGAGCAGTACTTC.